This record looks at one TCR beta chain sequence and its context. Its antigen remains undetermined. HCMV-specific IgG was detected in serum with a commercial ELISA kit to determine HCMV serostatus. Peripheral blood mononuclear cells were isolated from blood by Ficoll density gradient centrifugation. This entry belongs to a study of T cells expressing NK-cell markers (dated by TCRdb to 2018 to 2020). In terms of the full investigation: TCR beta-chain repertoires were profiled in sorted CD3+CD56+NKG2C+, CD3+CD56+NKG2C- and CD3+CD56-NKG2C+ T-cell subsets from about 8 donors. Randomly selected healthy volunteers, three men and five women, were used as the eight sequenced donors. The libraries were sequenced on Illumina HiSeq 2000/2500, MiSeq or NextSeq, producing 2 x 150 bp reads. Among the eight sequenced donors, seven were HCMV-seropositive and one was HCMV-seronegative.

General study outcomes and caveats: Those dominant clonotypes were again the most abundant among CD3+CD56-NKG2C+ cells in a handful of donors, at about 28.3-60.1%. For about 6 donors, the dominant CD3+CD56+NKG2C+ clonotypes were among the top 10 CD8+ clonotypes and accounted for about 1.0-7.5% of CD8+ T cells. It remained unclear whether the expanded NKG2C-expressing T cell clones were specific for HCMV antigens.

TCRdb records Illumina HiSeq 2000 as the sequencer. The TCR beta cDNA libraries were made using 5'RACE template switching, a step that added both a universal primer site and unique molecular identifiers. cDNA synthesis was primed from the TCR beta constant segment and was followed by two successive PCR amplification steps. As for the original processing: MIGEC was used to demultiplex reads and group reads by UMI, and MiTCR was used to assemble and quantify clonotypes. To exclude erroneous sequences, only TCR cDNA sequences supported by at least two reads were retained. The tcR package was used for downstream repertoire analysis, with clonotypes matched between fractions based on CDR3 nucleotide sequence plus V segment. VDJmatch was used to annotate antigen specificity against VDJdb, with one amino acid substitution in CDR3 allowed. TCRdb reprocessed the reads, and each CDR3 protein sequence is entered once, without DNA. TCRdb, not the original authors, processed these V and J calls. The data table for this sample lists about 260,000 distinct CDR3 sequences. About 4.2% of the sample is taken by the ten largest.

The CDR3 runs 15 amino acids, cysteine and phenylalanine included. No nucleotide data were recorded. The germline V gene provides CDR1 SGHRS and CDR2 YFSETQ. This clonotype originated in a woman aged 18-70 years in good health. Sequencing used blood T cells: a sorted CD56 or NKG2C T cell subset, CD4+ or CD8+ T cells, or bulk PBMC T cells (not recorded which). The V and J genes are TRBV5-1 and TRBJ2-3; TCRdb names TRBD2, which stays unverified in the absence of DNA. The CDR3 loop reads CASRGLMVGTDTQYF. The entire variable domain, with the stretches around the CDR3 drawn from the reference TRBV5-1 and TRBJ2-3 proteins, is KAGVTQTPRYLIKTRGQQVTLSCSPISGHRSVSWYQQTPGQGLQFLFEYFSETQRNKGNFPGRFSGRQFSNSRSEMNVSTLELGDSALYLCASRGLMVGTDTQYFGPGTRLTVL.